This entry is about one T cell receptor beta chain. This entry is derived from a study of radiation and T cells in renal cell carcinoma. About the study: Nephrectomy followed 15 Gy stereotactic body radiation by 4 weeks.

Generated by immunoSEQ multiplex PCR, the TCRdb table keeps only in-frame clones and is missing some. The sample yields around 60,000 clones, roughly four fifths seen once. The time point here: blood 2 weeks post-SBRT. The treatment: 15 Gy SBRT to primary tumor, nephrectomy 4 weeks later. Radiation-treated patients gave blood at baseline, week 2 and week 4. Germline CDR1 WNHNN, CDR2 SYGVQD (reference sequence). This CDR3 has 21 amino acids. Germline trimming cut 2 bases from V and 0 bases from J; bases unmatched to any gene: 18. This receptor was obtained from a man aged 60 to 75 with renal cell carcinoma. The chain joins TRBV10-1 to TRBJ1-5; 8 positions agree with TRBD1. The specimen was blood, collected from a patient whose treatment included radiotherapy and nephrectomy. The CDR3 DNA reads TGCGCCAGCAGTGAGAATGGACAGGGCCTAATTCGCCGTTATAGCAATCAGCCCCAGCATTTT. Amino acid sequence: CASSENGQGLIRRYSNQPQHF.